The rows below give T cell receptor beta chains drawn from one sample of a study of cytomegalovirus exposure and HLA in healthy donors. Method: immunoSEQ multiplex PCR; TCRdb's copy keeps in-frame clones and lacks some. The data show around 120,000 clones, approximately 75% seen once. The specimen sequenced was PBMCs. These TCRs come from a man aged 45-65 years in good health and CMV-seropositive. The CDR3 runs from the conserved cysteine through the conserved F or W. A D gene is named only where the DNA matches it firmly. Clone size is stated in some rows and not others, as once, few, many or a class when expanded.

j_call: TRBJ2-7
clone_size: once
v_call: TRBV7-9
d_call: TRBD2
cdr3_aa: CASSPRSSGWTYEQYF
cdr3_nt: TGTGCCAGCAGCCCGCGCTCTAGCGGATGGACCTACGAGCAGTACTTC

j_call: TRBJ2-1
clone_size: .
v_call: TRBV4-2
d_call: TRBD2
cdr3_aa: CASSRGGNEQFF
cdr3_nt: TGTGCCAGCAGCCGGGGGGGCAATGAGCAGTTCTTC

j_call: TRBJ2-7
clone_size: .
v_call: TRBV7-2
d_call: .
cdr3_aa: CASSLVTGDSYEQYF
cdr3_nt: TGTGCCAGCAGCTTAGTGACAGGTGATTCCTACGAGCAGTACTTC

j_call: TRBJ1-4
clone_size: .
v_call: TRBV29-1
d_call: TRBD1
cdr3_aa: CSVERGQGPGEKLFF
cdr3_nt: TGCAGCGTTGAAAGGGGGCAGGGCCCAGGGGAAAAACTGTTTTTT

j_call: TRBJ1-1
clone_size: .
v_call: TRBV6-6
d_call: TRBD1
cdr3_aa: CASSYPTGGRAEAFF
cdr3_nt: TGTGCCAGCAGTTACCCTACAGGGGGCCGGGCTGAAGCTTTCTTT

j_call: TRBJ2-7
clone_size: .
v_call: TRBV6-1
d_call: TRBD1
cdr3_aa: CASSRIEGASYEQYF
cdr3_nt: TGTGCCAGCAGCAGAATAGAGGGGGCCAGCTACGAGCAGTACTTC

j_call: TRBJ2-3
clone_size: .
v_call: TRBV10-1
d_call: .
cdr3_aa: CASSKGGTDTQYF
cdr3_nt: TGCGCCAGCAGTAAGGGGGGCACAGATACGCAGTATTTT

j_call: TRBJ2-7
clone_size: .
v_call: TRBV27
d_call: .
cdr3_aa: CASFSPQRGEQYF
cdr3_nt: TGTGCCAGCTTCTCCCCCCAGAGGGGGGAGCAGTACTTC

j_call: TRBJ1-1
clone_size: .
v_call: TRBV6-6
d_call: TRBD1
cdr3_aa: CASIGTGNTEAFF
cdr3_nt: TGTGCCAGCATAGGGACAGGGAACACTGAAGCTTTCTTT

j_call: TRBJ2-7
clone_size: few
v_call: TRBV15
d_call: TRBD1
cdr3_aa: CATSRDHGTGNSYEQYF
cdr3_nt: TGTGCCACCAGCAGAGACCATGGGACAGGGAACTCCTACGAGCAGTACTTC

j_call: TRBJ2-7
clone_size: .
v_call: TRBV2
d_call: .
cdr3_aa: CASSGGGGLDEQYF
cdr3_nt: TGTGCCAGCAGTGGGGGAGGGGGGCTCGACGAGCAGTACTTC

j_call: TRBJ2-1
clone_size: once
v_call: TRBV5-4
d_call: .
cdr3_aa: CASSFSSHEQFF
cdr3_nt: TGTGCCAGCAGCTTCTCCTCCCATGAGCAGTTCTTC

j_call: TRBJ1-6
clone_size: .
v_call: TRBV11-2
d_call: TRBD1
cdr3_aa: CASSARTGNNSPLHF
cdr3_nt: TGTGCCAGCAGCGCTAGGACAGGGAATAATTCACCCCTCCACTTT

j_call: TRBJ2-3
clone_size: .
v_call: TRBV2
d_call: TRBD1
cdr3_aa: CASSEDRGRDTQYF
cdr3_nt: TGTGCCAGCAGTGAGGACAGGGGGCGGGATACGCAGTATTTT

j_call: TRBJ2-7
clone_size: .
v_call: TRBV5-4
d_call: .
cdr3_aa: CASSLDRVEQYF
cdr3_nt: TGTGCCAGCAGCTTGGATAGAGTCGAGCAGTACTTC

j_call: TRBJ2-3
clone_size: .
v_call: TRBV7-9
d_call: TRBD2
cdr3_aa: CASSSRSSGPTDTQYF
cdr3_nt: TGTGCCAGCAGCTCTCGGTCTAGCGGTCCCACAGATACGCAGTATTTT

j_call: TRBJ2-7
clone_size: .
v_call: TRBV7-2
d_call: .
cdr3_aa: CASSLSRYEQYF
cdr3_nt: TGTGCCAGCAGCTTATCCCGCTACGAGCAGTACTTC

j_call: TRBJ1-5
clone_size: .
v_call: TRBV19
d_call: .
cdr3_aa: CASSAGRTASNQPQHF
cdr3_nt: TGTGCCAGTAGTGCGGGTCGGACGGCTAGCAATCAGCCCCAGCATTTT

j_call: TRBJ2-2
clone_size: .
v_call: TRBV28
d_call: TRBD2
cdr3_aa: CASSPSGGTGELFF
cdr3_nt: TGTGCCAGCAGCCCTAGCGGGGGTACCGGGGAGCTGTTTTTT

j_call: TRBJ1-1
clone_size: .
v_call: TRBV29-1
d_call: .
cdr3_aa: CSVVLDGGLAEAFF
cdr3_nt: TGCAGCGTAGTACTGGACGGGGGTTTAGCTGAAGCTTTCTTT

j_call: TRBJ1-5
clone_size: once
v_call: TRBV4-1
d_call: TRBD1
cdr3_aa: CASSLLQGANVGNQPQHF
cdr3_nt: TGCGCCAGCAGCCTATTACAGGGGGCGAATGTGGGCAATCAGCCCCAGCATTTT

j_call: TRBJ2-2
clone_size: .
v_call: TRBV6-1
d_call: TRBD2
cdr3_aa: CASSGGGSKGGELFF
cdr3_nt: TGTGCCAGCAGTGGCGGCGGGAGTAAGGGCGGGGAGCTGTTTTTT

j_call: TRBJ2-7
clone_size: few
v_call: TRBV6-5
d_call: .
cdr3_aa: CASGRRGGEREQYF
cdr3_nt: TGTGCCAGCGGGCGGAGGGGGGGAGAAAGGGAGCAGTACTTC

j_call: TRBJ2-1
clone_size: .
v_call: TRBV5-6
d_call: .
cdr3_aa: CASSSAVGSYNEQFF
cdr3_nt: TGTGCCAGCAGCTCAGCGGTTGGCTCCTACAATGAGCAGTTCTTC

j_call: TRBJ1-1
clone_size: .
v_call: TRBV6-5
d_call: .
cdr3_aa: CASSWRPRDTEAFF
cdr3_nt: TGTGCCAGCAGTTGGAGGCCCCGGGATACTGAAGCTTTCTTT

j_call: TRBJ2-7
clone_size: .
v_call: TRBV9
d_call: .
cdr3_aa: CASSPQVGSGEQYF
cdr3_nt: TGTGCCAGCAGCCCGCAGGTGGGGAGTGGCGAGCAGTACTTC

j_call: TRBJ1-1
clone_size: .
v_call: TRBV19
d_call: .
cdr3_aa: CASSIKEKGTEAFF
cdr3_nt: TGTGCCAGTAGTATAAAGGAGAAGGGGACTGAAGCTTTCTTT

j_call: TRBJ1-4
clone_size: .
v_call: TRBV5-4
d_call: TRBD1
cdr3_aa: CASSRDRGSTNEKLFF
cdr3_nt: TGTGCCAGCAGTCGGGACAGGGGGTCAACTAATGAAAAACTGTTTTTT

j_call: TRBJ2-7
clone_size: few
v_call: TRBV5-1
d_call: .
cdr3_aa: CASSLGRQAYYEQYF
cdr3_nt: TGCGCCAGCAGCTTGGGCCGACAGGCCTACTACGAGCAGTACTTC

j_call: TRBJ2-4
clone_size: .
v_call: TRBV7-2
d_call: TRBD2
cdr3_aa: CAGGRGDIQYF
cdr3_nt: TGTGCCGGCGGGAGGGGTGACATTCAGTACTTC

j_call: TRBJ2-1
clone_size: .
v_call: TRBV5-1
d_call: TRBD1
cdr3_aa: CASSTGQGANNEQFF
cdr3_nt: TGCGCCAGCAGCACCGGACAGGGGGCTAACAATGAGCAGTTCTTC

j_call: TRBJ1-5
clone_size: few
v_call: TRBV2
d_call: .
cdr3_aa: CASKDKTFNQPQHF
cdr3_nt: TGTGCCAGCAAGGATAAGACTTTCAATCAGCCCCAGCATTTT

j_call: TRBJ2-5
clone_size: .
v_call: TRBV7-6
d_call: .
cdr3_aa: CASSLLGSTETQYF
cdr3_nt: TGTGCCAGCAGCTTATTGGGGAGTACAGAGACCCAGTACTTC

j_call: TRBJ2-1
clone_size: .
v_call: TRBV7-9
d_call: .
cdr3_aa: CASSLIGGSLPMRQFF
cdr3_nt: TGTGCCAGCAGCTTAATCGGAGGGTCCTTACCAATGAGGCAGTTCTTC

j_call: TRBJ1-6
clone_size: .
v_call: TRBV14
d_call: .
cdr3_aa: CASSQAPQASSYNSPLHF
cdr3_nt: TGTGCCAGCAGCCAAGCCCCCCAGGCCTCCTCCTATAATTCACCCCTCCACTTT

j_call: TRBJ1-5
clone_size: .
v_call: TRBV27
d_call: .
cdr3_aa: CASRGAVDQPQHF
cdr3_nt: TGTGCCAGCCGGGGGGCGGTGGATCAGCCCCAGCATTTT

j_call: TRBJ1-1
clone_size: few
v_call: TRBV4-3
d_call: TRBD1
cdr3_aa: CASSQVDRVGTEAFF
cdr3_nt: TGCGCCAGCAGCCAAGTGGACAGGGTAGGAACTGAAGCTTTCTTT

j_call: TRBJ1-5
clone_size: .
v_call: TRBV19
d_call: TRBD1
cdr3_aa: CASSMKVRGASNQPQHF
cdr3_nt: TGTGCCAGTAGTATGAAGGTCAGGGGGGCAAGCAATCAGCCCCAGCATTTT

j_call: TRBJ2-6
clone_size: .
v_call: TRBV5-4
d_call: .
cdr3_aa: CASNFGGQQSPPGANVLTF
cdr3_nt: TGTGCCAGTAACTTTGGAGGACAGCAATCGCCTCCTGGGGCCAACGTCCTGACTTTC

j_call: TRBJ1-5
clone_size: .
v_call: TRBV7-9
d_call: .
cdr3_aa: CASSLDITQHF
cdr3_nt: TGTGCCAGCAGCTTAGACATAACCCAGCATTTT

j_call: TRBJ2-1
clone_size: .
v_call: TRBV12-2
d_call: .
cdr3_aa: CASRLAEEVSGRASIPDNEQFF
cdr3_nt: TGTGCAAGTCGCTTAGCGGAGGAAGTCAGCGGGAGGGCCTCCATTCCCGACAATGAGCAGTTCTTC

j_call: TRBJ2-7
clone_size: .
v_call: TRBV7-2
d_call: TRBD1
cdr3_aa: CASSRRTGGGEQYF
cdr3_nt: TGTGCCAGCAGCCGCCGGACAGGGGGGGGCGAGCAGTACTTC

j_call: TRBJ2-4
clone_size: .
v_call: TRBV9
d_call: TRBD1
cdr3_aa: CASSVGQGVDKNIQYF
cdr3_nt: TGTGCCAGCAGCGTAGGCCAGGGGGTGGACAAAAACATTCAGTACTTC

j_call: TRBJ1-2
clone_size: .
v_call: TRBV29-1
d_call: .
cdr3_aa: CSVVSQGQVKGYTF
cdr3_nt: TGCAGCGTTGTTAGCCAGGGGCAGGTTAAAGGCTACACCTTC